A selection of T cell receptor beta chains follows, all from one sample in a study of tumor and adjacent non-tumor tissue in lung cancer. In TCRdb, the multiplex PCR reads were re-called with MiXCR into one record per CDR3 protein. The sample records tens of thousands of distinct CDR3 sequences, approximately 79% being singletons. Material: lung tumor tissue. Every receptor here comes from a woman in her forties or fifties with non-small cell lung cancer. The CDR3 runs from the conserved cysteine through the conserved F or W. D genes are given only for firm matches. Rows give clone size only sometimes, using once, few, many, or a class for an expanded clone.

j_call v_call clone_size d_call cdr3_aa cdr3_nt
TRBJ2-1 TRBV5-5 . TRBD2 CAITLDPELAGLTYNEQFF TGTGCCATCACCTTGGACCCGGAACTAGCGGGACTCACCTACAATGAGCAATTCTTC
TRBJ2-3 TRBV5-6 . . CASSLDGSYQPQYF TGTGCCAGCAGCTTGGACGGCTCGTATCAGCCCCAGTATTTT
TRBJ1-6 TRBV4-1 . . CANSPQATENNLPLHF TGCGCCAACAGCCCCCAGGCTACAGAGAATAATTTACCCCTCCACTTT
TRBJ2-2 TRBV20-1 . . CSDRGVGVHGELFF TGCAGTGATAGAGGGGTGGGAGTCCATGGGGAGCTGTTTTTT
TRBJ1-1 TRBV20-1 once . CSAPTPALEAFF TGCAGTGCCCCGACCCCCGCCCTTGAAGCTTTCTTT
TRBJ1-5 TRBV20-1 . TRBD1 CSGATGDILPQHF TGCAGTGGTGCGACAGGGGACATTTTGCCCCAGCATTTT
TRBJ2-2 TRBV6-6 medium-sized . CASTTGGALNTGELFF TGTGCCAGCACTACTGGGGGAGCCCTCAACACCGGGGAGCTGTTTTTT
TRBJ2-3 TRBV11-1 once . CASSLSPSLTDTQYF TGTGCCAGTAGCTTAAGTCCCTCCCTAACAGATACGCAGTATTTT
TRBJ2-3 TRBV4-1 . . CASNHGLSSTDRQYF TGCGCCAGCAACCATGGGCTCTCTAGCACAGATAGGCAGTATTTT
TRBJ2-5 TRBV20-1 . . CSARDGIRSLWTQYF TGCAGTGCTAGAGATGGGATTAGGTCCCTGTGGACCCAGTACTTC
TRBJ1-5 TRBV20-1 . . CSVKGSNQPQHF TGCAGTGTGAAGGGGTCTAATCAGCCCCAGCATTTT
TRBJ1-5 TRBV28 . . CASRFHVTDRNQSQHF TGTGCCAGCAGATTTCATGTGACGGATAGAAATCAGTCCCAGCATTTT
TRBJ2-1 TRBV12-3/TRBV12-4 . TRBD2 CASSRLAEDEQFF TGTGCCAGCAGCCGACTAGCAGAGGATGAGCAATTCTTC
TRBJ2-1 TRBV4-1 many . CASSQDHLNSVDEQFF TGCGCCAGCAGCCAAGATCACTTGAATAGTGTGGATGAGCAGTTCTTC
TRBJ2-2 TRBV29-1 . . CSSGRSTGELFF TGCAGCTCTGGGAGGAGCACTGGGGAGCTATTTTTT
TRBJ1-5 TRBV6-4 . . CARSQEMDQPQHF TGTGCCAGGAGCCAGGAGATGGACCAGCCCCAGCATTTT
TRBJ2-4 TRBV20-1 . . CSDIWGLKIIQYF TGCAGTGATATTTGGGGGCTCAAAATCATTCAGTACTTC
TRBJ2-7 TRBV29-1 . TRBD1 CSDRGQEGHELYF TGCAGCGATAGGGGACAGGAGGGCCACGAGCTGTACTTC